This entry features one TCR beta chain sequence. This sample was included in a study of T cells after somatic rescue of genetic block. TCRdb's table, derived via immunoSEQ multiplex PCR, lists solely in-frame clones and lacks some. The sample consists of approximately 67,000 clones, about 91% of them appearing once. This TCR was sampled from a man in his forties or fifties. The sequenced material came from peripheral blood mononuclear cells (PBMCs).

The CDR3 spells CASSQSRQPRDTGELFF. The CDR3 DNA follows: TGCGCCAGCAGCCAATCCCGACAGCCTCGGGACACCGGGGAGCTGTTTTTT. The chain employs TRBV4-1 and TRBJ2-2; D perhaps matches TRBD1 (5 bases). Germline CDR1 MGHRA, CDR2 YSYEKL. CDR3 length equals 17 residues. The V end lost 2 bases, the J end lost 3 bases, and 16 bases lay between the germline ends.